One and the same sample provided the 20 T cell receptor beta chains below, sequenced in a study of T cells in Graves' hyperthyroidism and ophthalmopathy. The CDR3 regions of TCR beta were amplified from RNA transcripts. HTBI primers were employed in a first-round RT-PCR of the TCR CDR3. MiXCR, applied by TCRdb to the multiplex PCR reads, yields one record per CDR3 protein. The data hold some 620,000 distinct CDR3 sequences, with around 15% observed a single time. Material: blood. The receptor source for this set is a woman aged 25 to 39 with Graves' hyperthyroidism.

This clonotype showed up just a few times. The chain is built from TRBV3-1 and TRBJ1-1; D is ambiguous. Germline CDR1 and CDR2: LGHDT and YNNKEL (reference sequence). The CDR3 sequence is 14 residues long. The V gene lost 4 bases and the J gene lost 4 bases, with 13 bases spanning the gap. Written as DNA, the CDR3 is TGTGCCAGCAGCCGGCTTTCGGGCGCCACTGAAGCTTTCTTT. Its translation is CASSRLSGATEAFF.

Written as DNA, the CDR3 is TGTGCCAGCAGCGGACGGATAGCGGGAGGGGCGGGGGAGCTGTTTTTT. It yields the protein CASSGRIAGGAGELFF. This chain connects TRBV9 to TRBJ2-2; 11 bases are a match to TRBD2. Germline-derived CDR1 and CDR2 are SGDLS and YYNGEE. This CDR3 comprises 16 residues. The ends lost 3 bases at V and 8 bases at J; junction bases unmatched: 9.

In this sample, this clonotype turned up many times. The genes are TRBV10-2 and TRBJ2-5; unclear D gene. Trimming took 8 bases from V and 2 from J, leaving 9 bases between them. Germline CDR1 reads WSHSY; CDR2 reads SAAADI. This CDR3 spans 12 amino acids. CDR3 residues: CASSYLQETQYF. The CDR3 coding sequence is TGCGCCAGCTCGTATCTTCAAGAGACCCAGTACTTC.

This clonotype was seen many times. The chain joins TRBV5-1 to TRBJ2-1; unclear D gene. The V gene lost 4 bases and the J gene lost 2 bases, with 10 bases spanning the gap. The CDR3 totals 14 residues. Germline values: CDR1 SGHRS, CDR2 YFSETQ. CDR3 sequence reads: CASSASRTYNEQFF. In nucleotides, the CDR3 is TGCGCCAGCAGCGCTAGTCGGACCTACAATGAGCAGTTCTTC. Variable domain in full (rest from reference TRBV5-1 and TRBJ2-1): KAGVTQTPRYLIKTRGQQVTLSCSPISGHRSVSWYQQTPGQGLQFLFEYFSETQRNKGNFPGRFSGRQFSNSRSEMNVSTLELGDSALYLCASSASRTYNEQFFGPGTRLTVL.

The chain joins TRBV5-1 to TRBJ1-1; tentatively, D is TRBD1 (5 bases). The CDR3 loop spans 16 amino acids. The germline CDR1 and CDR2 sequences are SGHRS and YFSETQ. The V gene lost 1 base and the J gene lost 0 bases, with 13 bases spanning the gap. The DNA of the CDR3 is TGCGCCAGCAGCTTGAATTACGGGGGGGTGAACACTGAAGCTTTCTTT. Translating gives CASSLNYGGVNTEAFF.

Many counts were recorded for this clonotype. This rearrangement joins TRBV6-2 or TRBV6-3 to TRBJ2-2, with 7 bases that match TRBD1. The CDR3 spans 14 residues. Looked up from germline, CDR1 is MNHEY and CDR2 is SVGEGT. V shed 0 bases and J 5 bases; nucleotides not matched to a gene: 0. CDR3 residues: CASSYSTGTGELFF. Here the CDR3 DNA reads TGTGCCAGCAGTTACTCGACAGGGACCGGGGAGCTGTTTTTT.

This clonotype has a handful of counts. The CDR3 DNA is TGCGCCAGCAGCCCGGACCCGGGACAGGGAGTGGAGACCCAGTACTTC. It encodes CASSPDPGQGVETQYF. The gene calls are TRBV5-1 and TRBJ2-5; TRBD1 matches 9 bases. CDR1 is SGHRS, CDR2 YFSETQ, per germline. V trimming: 4 bases; J trimming: 5 bases; junction bases outside the gene matches: 12. CDR3 length: 16 residues.

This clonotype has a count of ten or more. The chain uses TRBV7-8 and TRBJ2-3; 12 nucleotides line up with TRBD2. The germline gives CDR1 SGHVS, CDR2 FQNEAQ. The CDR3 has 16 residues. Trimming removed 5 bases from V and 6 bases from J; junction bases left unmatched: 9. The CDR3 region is CASSPGLAGNTDTQYF. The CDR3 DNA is TGTGCCAGCAGCCCAGGACTAGCGGGGAATACGGATACGCAGTATTTT. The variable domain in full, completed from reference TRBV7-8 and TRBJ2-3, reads GAGVSQSPRYKVAKRGQDVALRCDPISGHVSLFWYQQALGQGPEFLTYFQNEAQLDKSGLPSDRFFAERPEGSVSTLKIQRTQQEDSAVYLCASSPGLAGNTDTQYFGPGTRLTVL.

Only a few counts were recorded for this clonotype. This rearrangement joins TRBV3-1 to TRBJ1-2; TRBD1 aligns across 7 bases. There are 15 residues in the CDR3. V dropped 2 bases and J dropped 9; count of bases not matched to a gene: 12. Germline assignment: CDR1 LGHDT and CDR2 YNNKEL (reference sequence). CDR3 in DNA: TGTGCCAGCAGCCAACTAGACAGGGCGGGCCCTAGCTACACCTTC. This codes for CASSQLDRAGPSYTF. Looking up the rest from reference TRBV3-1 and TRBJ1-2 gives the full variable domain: DTAVSQTPKYLVTQMGNDKSIKCEQNLGHDTMYWYKQDSKKFLKIMFSYNNKELIINETVPNRFSPKSPDKAHLNLHINSLELGDSAVYFCASSQLDRAGPSYTFGSGTRLTVV.

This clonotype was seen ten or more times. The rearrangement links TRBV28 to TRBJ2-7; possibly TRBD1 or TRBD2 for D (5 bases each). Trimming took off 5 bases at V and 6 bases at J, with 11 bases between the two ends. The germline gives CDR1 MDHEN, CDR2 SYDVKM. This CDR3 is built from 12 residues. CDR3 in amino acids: CASSPQRGEQYF. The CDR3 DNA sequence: TGTGCCAGCAGTCCCCAGAGGGGCGAGCAGTACTTC.

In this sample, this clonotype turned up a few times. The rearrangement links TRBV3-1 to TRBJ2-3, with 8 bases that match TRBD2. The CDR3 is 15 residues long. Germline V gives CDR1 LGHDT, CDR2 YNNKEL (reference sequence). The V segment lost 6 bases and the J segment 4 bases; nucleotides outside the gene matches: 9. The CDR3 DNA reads TGTGCCAGCAGTTTTAAGTCGGGAGGGTCAGATACGCAGTATTTT. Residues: CASSFKSGGSDTQYF.

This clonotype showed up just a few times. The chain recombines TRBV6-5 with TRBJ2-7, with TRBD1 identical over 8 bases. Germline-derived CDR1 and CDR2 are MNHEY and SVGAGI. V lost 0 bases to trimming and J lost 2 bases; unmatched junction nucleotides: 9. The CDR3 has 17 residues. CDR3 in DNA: TGTGCCAGCAGTTACTCGATTGGGACAGGACCGACCTACGAGCAGTACTTC. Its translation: CASSYSIGTGPTYEQYF.

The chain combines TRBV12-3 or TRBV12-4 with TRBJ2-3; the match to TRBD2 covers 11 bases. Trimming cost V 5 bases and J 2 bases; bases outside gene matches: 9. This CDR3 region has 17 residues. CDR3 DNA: TGTGCCAGCAGTCCCACTAGCGGGAGCCTTATCACAGATACGCAGTATTTT. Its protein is CASSPTSGSLITDTQYF.

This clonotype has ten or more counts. CDR3 in DNA: TGCGCCAGCAGCTTAAATATGGGGACGGATCAGCCCCAGCATTTT. As protein: CASSLNMGTDQPQHF. The rearrangement uses TRBV5-1 and TRBJ1-5; TRBD1 is a possible D gene (5 bases). The CDR3 covers 15 residues. Germline V gene sequence: CDR1 SGHRS, CDR2 YFSETQ. V lost 2 bases, J lost 5 bases, and 14 bases lay in between. The full variable domain, rest sourced from reference TRBV5-1 and TRBJ1-5, is KAGVTQTPRYLIKTRGQQVTLSCSPISGHRSVSWYQQTPGQGLQFLFEYFSETQRNKGNFPGRFSGRQFSNSRSEMNVSTLELGDSALYLCASSLNMGTDQPQHFGDGTRLSIL.

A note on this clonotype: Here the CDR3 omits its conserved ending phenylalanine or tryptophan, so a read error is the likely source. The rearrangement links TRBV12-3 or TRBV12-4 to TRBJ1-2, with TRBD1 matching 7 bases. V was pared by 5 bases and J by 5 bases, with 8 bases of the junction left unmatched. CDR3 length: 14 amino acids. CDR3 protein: CASSKTGRAYGYTL. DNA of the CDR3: TGTGCCAGCAGTAAGACAGGGAGAGCTTATGGCTACACCCTC.

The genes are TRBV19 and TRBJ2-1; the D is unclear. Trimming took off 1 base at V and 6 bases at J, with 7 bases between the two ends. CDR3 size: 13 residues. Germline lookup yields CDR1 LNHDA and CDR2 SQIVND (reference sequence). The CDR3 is CASSIVTGNEQFF. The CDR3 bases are TGTGCCAGTAGTATAGTAACGGGCAATGAGCAGTTCTTC.

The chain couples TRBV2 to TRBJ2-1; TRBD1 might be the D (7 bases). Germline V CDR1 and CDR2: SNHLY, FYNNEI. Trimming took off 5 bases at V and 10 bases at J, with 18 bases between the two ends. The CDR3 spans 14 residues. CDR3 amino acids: CASSKSSSGGEQFF. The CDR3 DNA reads TGTGCCAGCAGTAAATCGAGCTCAGGGGGGGAGCAGTTCTTC. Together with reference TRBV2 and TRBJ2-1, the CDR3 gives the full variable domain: EPEVTQTPSHQVTQMGQEVILRCVPISNHLYFYWYRQILGQKVEFLVSFYNNEISEKSEIFDDQFSVERPDGSNFTLKIRSTKLEDSAMYFCASSKSSSGGEQFFGPGTRLTVL.

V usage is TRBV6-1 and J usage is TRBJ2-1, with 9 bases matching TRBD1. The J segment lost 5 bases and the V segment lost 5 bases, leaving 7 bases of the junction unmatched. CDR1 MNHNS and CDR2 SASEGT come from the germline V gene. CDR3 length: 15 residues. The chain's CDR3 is CASSYDRGKNNEQFF. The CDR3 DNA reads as TGTGCCAGCAGTTACGACAGGGGGAAAAACAATGAGCAGTTCTTC.

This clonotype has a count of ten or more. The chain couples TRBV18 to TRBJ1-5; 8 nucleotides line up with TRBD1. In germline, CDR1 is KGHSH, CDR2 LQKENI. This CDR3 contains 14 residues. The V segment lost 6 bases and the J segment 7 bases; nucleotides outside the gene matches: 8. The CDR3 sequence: CASSPGQAVQPQHF. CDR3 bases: TGTGCCAGCTCGCCGGGACAGGCGGTCCAGCCCCAGCATTTT.

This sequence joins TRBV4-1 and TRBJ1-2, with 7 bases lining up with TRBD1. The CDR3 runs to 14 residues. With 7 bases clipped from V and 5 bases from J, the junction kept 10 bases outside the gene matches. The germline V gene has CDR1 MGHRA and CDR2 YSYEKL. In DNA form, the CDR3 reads TGCGCCAGCAAGGAAACAGGGGAGGGATATGGCTACACCTTC. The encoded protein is CASKETGEGYGYTF.